These 28 T cell receptor beta chains were sequenced from one sample in a study of PD-L1 blockade in urothelial cancer. Clones were sequenced by immunoSEQ multiplex PCR, and TCRdb holds only the in-frame ones, with some missing. The sample holds 56,000 or so clones, 86% seen once. Sequences were derived from PBMCs, sampled around atezolizumab (anti-PD-L1) treatment. These receptors came from a man aged 45-65 years with urothelial cancer.

This chain uses TRBV11-2 with TRBJ2-2, with 7 nucleotides matching TRBD2. The CDR3 is 18 amino acids. CDR1 is SGHAT, CDR2 FQNNGV, per germline. The V gene end was trimmed by 2 bases and the J gene end by 5 bases; junction bases not matched to a gene: 14. CDR3 coding DNA: TGTGCCAGCAGCTTAATGATCCGTTCGGGAGGTCGAACCGGGGAGCTGTTTTTT. Protein sequence: CASSLMIRSGGRTGELFF.

The chain has TRBV2 and TRBJ2-5; possible D gene TRBD2, 5 bases. The CDR3 length is 13 residues. Deletions cut 10 bases from V and 3 bases from J, with 15 bases between. Germline loops: CDR1 SNHLY, CDR2 FYNNEI. CDR3 DNA: TGTGCCACCCACGGGGAGAACAAAGAGACCCAGTACTTC. Protein product: CATHGENKETQYF.

The V and J genes are TRBV19 and TRBJ2-1; the match to TRBD2 covers 8 bases. V was clipped by 6 bases and J by 4 bases; unmatched bases: 5. Germline-derived CDR1 and CDR2 are LNHDA and SQIVND (reference sequence). CDR3 size: 14 residues. The CDR3 DNA is TGTGCCAGTAGCATCACTAGCGGTTACAATGAGCAGTTCTTC. As protein: CASSITSGYNEQFF.

The chain combines TRBV5-1 with TRBJ2-4; D not certain. V lost 4 bases to trimming and J lost 2 bases, with 13 bases between them. The germline CDR1 and CDR2 sequences are SGHRS and YFSETQ. This CDR3 contains 15 residues. In DNA, the CDR3 is TGCGCCAGCAGCCAAACGTTGAGGCCCAAAAACATTCAGTACTTC. Protein product: CASSQTLRPKNIQYF.

The V gene is TRBV11-3, the J gene TRBJ2-7; 10 bases align to TRBD1. The CDR3 spans 14 residues. The germline V gene encodes CDR1 SGHNT and CDR2 YENEEA. V gave up 4 bases and J gave up 2 bases; unmatched junction bases: 2. The CDR3 DNA is TGTGCCAGCAGCTCGACAGGGGGCCCCTACGAGCAGTACTTC. Translating it yields CASSSTGGPYEQYF.

The J gene is TRBJ2-2, the V gene TRBV19, with 8 bases matching TRBD1. This CDR3 is 17 amino acids long. V was pared by 6 bases and J by 6 bases, with 15 bases of the junction left unmatched. CDR1 LNHDA and CDR2 SQIVND come from the germline V gene (reference sequence). CDR3 DNA: TGTGCCAGTAGCCGCGGGGCCGGGACAGGACTTTCCGGGGAGCTGTTTTTT. Translating it yields CASSRGAGTGLSGELFF.

The gene calls are TRBV5-4 and TRBJ2-3; 10 bases are shared with TRBD2. In germline, CDR1 is SGHNT, CDR2 YYREEE (reference sequence). V shed 4 bases, J shed 6 bases, and the junction held 11 bases outside the gene matches. CDR3 length: 16 residues. The CDR3 nucleotides are TGTGCCAGCAGCCCGTATGAAGCGGGAGGGTTTGATACGCAGTATTTT. It translates to CASSPYEAGGFDTQYF.

The sample holds a few counts of this clone. The chain has TRBV5-4 and TRBJ2-7, with D hard to call. The CDR3 is made up of 14 amino acids. CDR1 SGHNT and CDR2 YYREEE come from the germline V gene (reference sequence). V lost 0 bases and J 3 bases, leaving 10 bases between the germline ends. CDR3 loop: CASSLGTVDYEQYF. The CDR3 bases are TGTGCCAGCAGCTTGGGCACAGTAGACTACGAGCAGTACTTC.

The chain has TRBV19 and TRBJ2-1, with 9 bases lining up with TRBD2. The CDR3 runs 15 residues. J was trimmed by 8 bases and V by 1 base; bases with no gene match: 6. Germline loops: CDR1 LNHDA, CDR2 SQIVND (reference sequence). CDR3 protein: CASSIGTSVWYEQFF. The DNA of the CDR3 is TGTGCCAGTAGTATAGGGACTAGCGTGTGGTATGAGCAGTTCTTC.

This chain connects TRBV19 to TRBJ2-1, with a possible D match to TRBD2 (6 bases). This CDR3 is built from 14 residues. CDR1 is LNHDA and CDR2 is SQIVND in the germline V gene (reference sequence). V gave up 8 bases and J gave up 7 bases, with 18 bases separating them. CDR3 amino acids: CASQPLGLPNEQFF. The CDR3 nucleotides read TGTGCCAGTCAGCCCTTGGGACTCCCGAATGAGCAGTTCTTC.

The CDR3 loop reads CASIKGTGGETSVPPSWTDTQYF. DNA of the CDR3: TGTGCCAGCATCAAAGGGACGGGGGGCGAGACTAGCGTCCCCCCGTCTTGGACAGATACGCAGTATTTT. The genes are TRBV21-1 and TRBJ2-3; the table's D call of TRBD2 was not tested on the DNA. TRBV21-1 has pseudogene status. The CDR3 runs to 23 residues.

This chain uses TRBV18 with TRBJ2-1; 12 nucleotides match TRBD2. The CDR3 has 15 residues. Trimming removed 4 bases from V and 8 bases from J; junction bases left unmatched: 6. Germline CDR1 reads KGHSH; CDR2 reads LQKENI. The CDR3, as DNA: TGTGCCAGCTCACTCACTAGCGGGAGGCTGGATGAGCAGTTCTTC. Amino acids: CASSLTSGRLDEQFF.

The rearrangement joins TRBV5-1 to TRBJ1-6; D perhaps matches TRBD1 (6 bases). In germline, CDR1 is SGHRS, CDR2 YFSETQ. The length of the CDR3 is 17 residues. The germline V and J ends were trimmed by 4 bases and 1 base, with 15 bases remaining between them. The CDR3 protein is CASSRQQGQSYNSPLHF. The CDR3 DNA reads TGCGCCAGCAGCCGTCAACAGGGTCAATCCTATAATTCACCCCTCCACTTT.

The chain uses TRBV7-2 and TRBJ2-3; maybe TRBD1 (6 bases). CDR3 length equals 16 residues. V gave up 5 bases and J gave up 2 bases, with 17 bases separating them. CDR1 is SGHTA and CDR2 is FQGNSA in the germline V gene. Written as DNA, the CDR3 is TGTGCCAGCAGCCATCCCCGTACAGGGTCCACAGATACGCAGTATTTT. It translates to CASSHPRTGSTDTQYF.

CDR3 residues: CASSFQGTMNTEAFF. CDR3 nucleotides: TGTGCCAGCAGCTTTCAGGGGACCATGAACACTGAAGCTTTCTTT. The chain links TRBV7-8 to TRBJ1-1; possibly TRBD1 for D (6 bases). In germline, CDR1 is SGHVS, CDR2 FQNEAQ. V lost 3 bases and J lost 0, with 11 bases in between. This CDR3 has 15 amino acids.

This clone was recorded only once. The chain links TRBV11-2 to TRBJ2-1; D is unclear. Trimming removed 0 bases at V and 3 bases at J, with 3 bases between. Germline lookup yields CDR1 SGHAT and CDR2 FQNNGV. The CDR3 length is 13 residues. CDR3 protein: CASSLESYNEQFF. The CDR3 nucleotides read TGTGCCAGCAGCTTAGAGAGCTACAATGAGCAGTTCTTC.

The chain has TRBV7-2 and TRBJ1-3; D perhaps matches TRBD1 (5 bases). The CDR3 length is 16 residues. In germline, CDR1 is SGHTA, CDR2 FQGNSA. The germline V and J ends were trimmed by 1 base and 1 base, with 11 bases remaining between them. The CDR3 protein is CASSLGWTSSGNTIYF. The CDR3 bases are TGTGCCAGCAGCTTAGGATGGACATCGTCTGGAAACACCATATATTTT. The variable domain in full, completed from reference TRBV7-2 and TRBJ1-3, reads GAGVSQSPSNKVTEKGKDVELRCDPISGHTALYWYRQSLGQGLEFLIYFQGNSAPDKSGLPSDRFSAERTGGSVSTLTIQRTQQEDSAVYLCASSLGWTSSGNTIYFGEGSWLTVV.

CDR3 sequence reads: CASSPTGDSGNTIYF. Here the CDR3 DNA reads TGTGCCAGCTCACCGACAGGGGATAGTGGAAACACCATATATTTT. The chain carries TRBV18 and TRBJ1-3; 8 nucleotides line up with TRBD1. Germline V gene lookup returns CDR1 KGHSH and CDR2 LQKENI. This CDR3 has 15 residues. V lost 3 bases, J lost 3 bases, and 4 bases stayed unmatched.

This rearrangement joins TRBV29-1 to TRBJ1-1; a possible D gene is TRBD1 (5 bases). CDR1 and CDR2 from the germline V gene are SQVTM and ANQGSEA. This CDR3 spans 11 amino acids. V lost 0 bases and J lost 10, with 9 bases in between. As DNA, the CDR3 is TGCAGCGTTGAAGAGGGGCGCGTAGCTTTCTTT. Translation gives CSVEEGRVAFF.

J is TRBJ1-2 and V is TRBV2; maybe TRBD1 (6 bases). V shed 5 bases and J shed 8 bases, with 18 bases lying between them. Germline V gene lookup returns CDR1 SNHLY and CDR2 FYNNEI. The CDR3 covers 14 residues. The chain's CDR3 is CASSPYTGLGGYTF. CDR3 nucleotides: TGTGCCAGCAGTCCCTATACAGGGCTGGGAGGCTACACCTTC. The full variable domain, rest sourced from reference TRBV2 and TRBJ1-2, is EPEVTQTPSHQVTQMGQEVILRCVPISNHLYFYWYRQILGQKVEFLVSFYNNEISEKSEIFDDQFSVERPDGSNFTLKIRSTKLEDSAMYFCASSPYTGLGGYTFGSGTRLTVV.

The V gene is TRBV28, the J gene TRBJ2-3, with 8 bases identical to TRBD1. CDR3 size: 15 residues. In germline, CDR1 is MDHEN, CDR2 SYDVKM. V lost 4 bases to trimming and J lost 1 base; unmatched junction nucleotides: 4. The CDR3 DNA reads as TGTGCCAGCAGTTCGGGACAGGCCGGCACAGATACGCAGTATTTT. This gives the protein CASSSGQAGTDTQYF.

This clone occurred a few times. The chain joins TRBV6-1 to TRBJ1-1; the match to TRBD1 covers 7 bases. With 5 bases clipped from V and 7 bases from J, the junction kept 7 bases outside the gene matches. CDR3 length: 13 amino acids. Germline CDR1 and CDR2: MNHNS and SASEGT. The CDR3 coding sequence is TGTGCCAGCAGTAAAACAGGGGTGGGTGAAGCTTTCTTT. Encoded protein: CASSKTGVGEAFF.

This clone was seen only once. The V call is TRBV9, the J call TRBJ2-3; perhaps TRBD2 as D (5 bases). V was trimmed by 4 bases and J by 1 base, leaving 13 bases between them. Germline V gene data show CDR1 as SGDLS and CDR2 as YYNGEE. This CDR3 spans 15 amino acids. DNA of the CDR3: TGTGCCAGCAGCCCCCTCGGAGGCGGCACAGATACGCAGTATTTT. Translated, it gives CASSPLGGGTDTQYF.

The rearrangement joins TRBV5-4 to TRBJ2-2; 10 bases align to TRBD1. Germline values: CDR1 SGHNT, CDR2 YYREEE (reference sequence). The V gene end was trimmed by 4 bases and the J gene end by 6 bases; junction bases not matched to a gene: 6. The CDR3 length is 15 residues. The CDR3 here is CASSRGTGEAGELFF. CDR3 nucleotides: TGTGCCAGCAGCAGAGGGACAGGGGAGGCCGGGGAGCTGTTTTTT.

The CDR3 spells CASSVGQRGETQYF. The CDR3 DNA follows: TGTGCCAGCAGCGTAGGACAGAGGGGGGAGACCCAGTACTTC. The chain is built from TRBV9 and TRBJ2-5; perhaps TRBD1 as D (6 bases). CDR3 length equals 14 residues. Per the germline V gene, CDR1 is SGDLS and CDR2 is YYNGEE. Trimming shortened V by 0 bases and J by 5 bases, and 11 bases separated the two germline ends.

This clone showed up just once. The CDR3 spells CASSQGSRGQGTYEQYF. The CDR3 coding sequence is TGTGCCAGCAGCCAAGGCTCCCGGGGACAGGGAACCTACGAGCAGTACTTC. The rearrangement links TRBV4-2 to TRBJ2-7, with 9 bases fitting TRBD1. Trimming removed 1 base from V and 2 bases from J; junction bases left unmatched: 9. The CDR3 runs to 17 residues. Germline CDR1 is LGHNA and CDR2 is YNFKEQ.

The chain recombines TRBV5-6 with TRBJ2-6, with 9 nucleotides matching TRBD1. Germline V lookup: CDR1 SGHDT, CDR2 YYEEEE. Germline trimming cut 4 bases from V and 5 bases from J; bases unmatched to any gene: 13. This CDR3 is built from 18 residues. The CDR3 protein is CASSHTGTGNLRANVLTF. CDR3 nucleotides: TGTGCCAGCAGCCATACCGGGACAGGGAATCTCCGGGCCAACGTCCTGACTTTC.

The chain joins TRBV4-1 to TRBJ2-1; weak D call: TRBD2 (6 bases). Trimming cost V 2 bases and J 5 bases, with 22 bases left between them. The length of the CDR3 is 18 residues. Germline V gene sequence: CDR1 MGHRA, CDR2 YSYEKL. The CDR3 coding sequence is TGCGCCAGCAGCCAAACCACCGAGGAGGGGCCGACCAACAATGAGCAGTTCTTC. Residues: CASSQTTEEGPTNNEQFF.